A few counts support the clone carrying this T cell receptor beta chain. MiXCR was run by TCRdb on the RT-PCR reads, yielding one entry per CDR3 protein. This repertoire shows about 150,000 distinct CDR3 sequences, approximately 40% found once; its top ten account for 40% to 55%. The data derive from a study of patients and donors after allogeneic stem cell transplantation. The length of the CDR3 is 14 residues. V lost 0 bases, J lost 7 bases, and 7 bases lay in between. The chain uses TRBV12-3 or TRBV12-4 and TRBJ1-6; D is ambiguous. The TCR comes from a human donor who was either an allogeneic HSCT recipient or a stem cell or donor lymphocyte infusion donor (not recorded which). It is not recorded whose cells these are; they may come from a transplant donor. Sequenced sample: blood, either unsorted or a sorted T cell fraction (not recorded which). CDR3 sequence: CASSLAVMNSPLHF. Written as DNA, the CDR3 is TGTGCCAGCAGTTTAGCGGTCATGAATTCACCCCTCCACTTT.